The clone carrying this T cell receptor beta chain has just a few counts. As yet, its antigen is unknown. Amplification started from genomic DNA. Amplification of the beta chain CDR3 used 30 forward and 13 reverse multiplex primers. TCRdb redid the calling of the multiplex PCR reads with MiXCR, one entry per CDR3 protein. Of fewer than 300,000 distinct CDR3 sequences in the sample, around 47% are singletons; the top ten hold roughly 13%. Each diabetic donor fulfilled classification criteria for either type 1 or type 2. Anyone with other autoimmune disease or infection in the prior four weeks was excluded. This specimen comes from a study of type 1 and type 2 diabetes patients. For the study at large: The cohort mixed type 1 diabetes, type 2 diabetes and nondiabetic donors.

Findings and limits, study-wide: Between type 2 diabetes and control samples, V and J usage averaged roughly 0.97 correlation.

Germline CDR1 reads DFQATT; CDR2 reads SNEGSKA (reference sequence). After removal of 4 bases from V and 5 bases from J, the junction contained 6 bases not matched to a gene. This CDR3 contains 14 residues. Material for sequencing was peripheral blood mononuclear cells (PBMCs). This chain joins TRBV20-1 and TRBJ2-5; 11 bases agree with TRBD1. The clonotype originates from a man in his late teens or twenties with type 2 diabetes. The CDR3 here is CSAKDRGRWETQYF. CDR3 nucleotides: TGCAGTGCTAAGGACAGGGGGCGCTGGGAGACCCAGTACTTC.